The sequence of this T cell receptor beta chain was determined in a study of Ad26.COV2.S vaccination and SARS-CoV-2 variants. General study points: Comparability of non-spike TCR breadth was observed across vaccine and placebo recipients. The breadth of spike-specific CD8+ and CD4+ T cell responses after vaccination was reportedly substantial.

Treatment denoted: some 20 received Ad26.COV2.S at low or high dose, single or two shots; 5 received placebo; per-sample allocation not given. After the first vaccine or placebo injection, samples were drawn on day 63. With respect to this clone: The target antigen is unknown.

Sequencing was performed with immunoSEQ multiplex PCR; in TCRdb, only in-frame clones are kept and a portion is missing. The table lists about 430,000 clones, over 75% of them singletons. V gave up 5 bases and J gave up 6 bases; unmatched junction bases: 14. The V gene's germline CDR1 is SGHVS and CDR2 FNYEAQ. The CDR3 is 17 residues long. Sequenced here: peripheral blood, sampled in a trial of Ad26.COV2.S vaccine versus placebo. The TCR sequence derives from a person aged 18-60 years who received the Ad26.COV2.S COVID-19 vaccine or a placebo. J is TRBJ2-2 and V is TRBV7-6, with 8 bases matching TRBD2. The CDR3 spells CASSQLSGAGASGELFF. The CDR3 nucleotides are TGTGCCAGCAGCCAGTTAAGCGGAGCGGGAGCTTCCGGGGAGCTGTTTTTT.